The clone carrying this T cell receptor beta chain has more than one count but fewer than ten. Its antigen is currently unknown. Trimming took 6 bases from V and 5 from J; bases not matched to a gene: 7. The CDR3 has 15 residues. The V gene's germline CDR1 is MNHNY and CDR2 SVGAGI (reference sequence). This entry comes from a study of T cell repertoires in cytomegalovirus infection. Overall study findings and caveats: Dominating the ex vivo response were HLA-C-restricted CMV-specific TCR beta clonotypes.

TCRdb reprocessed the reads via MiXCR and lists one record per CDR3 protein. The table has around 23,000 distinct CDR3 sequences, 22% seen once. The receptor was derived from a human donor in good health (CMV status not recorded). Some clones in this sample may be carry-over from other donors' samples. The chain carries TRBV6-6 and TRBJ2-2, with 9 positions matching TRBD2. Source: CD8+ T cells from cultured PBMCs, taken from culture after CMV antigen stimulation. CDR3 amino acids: CASRNLAGLTGELFF. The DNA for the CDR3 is TGTGCCAGCAGGAACCTAGCGGGATTGACCGGGGAGCTGTTTTTT.